This passage covers 21 T cell receptor beta chains from one sample sequenced in a study of cytomegalovirus exposure and HLA in healthy donors. It was with 60 Vbeta and 13 Jbeta primers that the PCR ran. Produced via immunoSEQ multiplex PCR; TCRdb's table is partial and in-frame only. Among roughly 180,000 clones listed, almost 80% were seen once. Sequences were obtained from PBMCs. These TCRs come from a man aged 25-45 years in good health and CMV-seronegative.

The J gene is TRBJ2-1, the V gene TRBV30; 9 bases are shared with TRBD2. CDR1 is GTSNPN, CDR2 SVGIG, per germline (reference sequence). The V and J ends lost 0 bases and 6 bases, in that order; junction bases with no gene match: 9. CDR3 length equals 16 residues. The CDR3 here is CAWSVYGGRASNEQFF. DNA of the CDR3: TGTGCCTGGAGTGTATATGGCGGGAGGGCTTCCAATGAGCAGTTCTTC.

The rearrangement joins TRBV5-8 to TRBJ2-3; perhaps TRBD2 as D (7 bases). CDR3 length: 15 amino acids. V shed 2 bases and J shed 9 bases, with 19 bases lying between them. CDR1 SGHTS and CDR2 YDEGEE come from the germline V gene. For the CDR3, the DNA is TGTGCCAGCAGCTTAGCGGGACACCTCATGAGGACGCAGTATTTT. It codes for CASSLAGHLMRTQYF.

In DNA, the CDR3 is TGTGCCAGCAGTCTGCAGGTGAACTATGGCTACACCTTC. Its protein product is CASSLQVNYGYTF. This rearrangement joins TRBV28 to TRBJ1-2; no reliable D call. Trimming shortened V by 5 bases and J by 2 bases, and 9 bases separated the two germline ends. From germline, CDR1 is MDHEN and CDR2 SYDVKM. CDR3 length: 13 amino acids.

This clone was counted once. V is TRBV10-2 and J is TRBJ2-1; TRBD2 matches 8 bases. Trimming at V came to 3 bases and at J to 6 bases, leaving 7 bases not matched to a gene. Germline CDR1 and CDR2: WSHSY and SAAADI. The CDR3 has 15 residues. The CDR3 region has the DNA TGCGCCAGCAGTGAACCCGGGGGGGCCGGCAATGAGCAGTTCTTC. This gives the protein CASSEPGGAGNEQFF.

The chain couples TRBV30 to TRBJ1-5; 8 bases agree with TRBD1. CDR1 is GTSNPN, CDR2 SVGIG, per germline (reference sequence). There are 13 residues in the CDR3. The junction had 4 bases not matched to a gene; V was cut back by 1 base and J by 8 bases. The chain's CDR3 is CAWSATGGEPQHF. DNA for the CDR3: TGTGCCTGGAGTGCCACAGGGGGGGAGCCCCAGCATTTT.

The chain joins TRBV4-3 to TRBJ1-2, with 9 positions matching TRBD1. The CDR3 runs 15 residues. In germline, CDR1 is LGHNA, CDR2 YSLEER. V was pared by 1 base and J by 2 bases, with 2 bases of the junction left unmatched. The CDR3 bases are TGCGCCAGCAGCCAAGGACAGGGGGTAAACTATGGCTACACCTTC. Its translation: CASSQGQGVNYGYTF.

CDR3 nucleotide sequence: TGTGCCAGCAGTGAAGCCGGGACAGAAGCCTACGAGCAGTACTTC. It yields the protein CASSEAGTEAYEQYF. The rearrangement joins TRBV25-1 to TRBJ2-7; TRBD1 matches at 7 bases. This CDR3 has 15 residues. Germline loops: CDR1 MGHDK, CDR2 SYGVNS. V trimming: 2 bases; J trimming: 2 bases; junction bases outside the gene matches: 6.

The CDR3, as DNA: TGCGCCAGCAGCCCGAGCGGGTCACGGCACGAGCAGTACTTC. This codes for CASSPSGSRHEQYF. The J gene is TRBJ2-7, the V gene TRBV4-1; TRBD2 might be the D (6 bases). CDR1 MGHRA and CDR2 YSYEKL come from the germline V gene. V was clipped by 4 bases and J by 5 bases, with 15 bases between them. The CDR3 covers 14 residues.

The J gene is TRBJ2-3, the V gene TRBV4-2, with 10 nucleotides matching TRBD1. CDR1 and CDR2 (germline): LGHNA, YNFKEQ. The CDR3 spans 16 residues. V dropped 1 base and J dropped 5; count of bases not matched to a gene: 6. The DNA of the CDR3 is TGTGCCAGCAGCCAAGCCGGGACAGGGGAGGGAGATACGCAGTATTTT. Translation gives CASSQAGTGEGDTQYF.

The chain joins TRBV28 to TRBJ2-1; D perhaps matches TRBD1 (5 bases). The CDR3 is 15 residues long. The germline V gene encodes CDR1 MDHEN and CDR2 SYDVKM. V was clipped by 3 bases and J by 12 bases, with 21 bases between them. The CDR3 DNA sequence: TGTGCCAGCAGTTTCGCAGGGATGAATACATGGGTGCAGTTCTTC. Translation gives CASSFAGMNTWVQFF.

This clone was seen a single time. This chain uses TRBV4-2 with TRBJ1-4, with 7 bases identical to TRBD1. Germline V gene sequence: CDR1 LGHNA, CDR2 YNFKEQ. The trim removed 3 bases at V and 0 bases at J, leaving 1 base unmatched. The CDR3 is made up of 15 amino acids. The CDR3 bases are TGTGCCAGCAGCCAGACAGGGTCAACTAATGAAAAACTGTTTTTT. It yields the protein CASSQTGSTNEKLFF.

V and J are TRBV30 and TRBJ2-3; possible D gene TRBD2, 5 bases. Germline V gives CDR1 GTSNPN, CDR2 SVGIG (reference sequence). The CDR3 is 13 amino acids. The V end lost 0 bases, the J end lost 2 bases, and 6 bases lay between the germline ends. The CDR3 DNA follows: TGTGCCTGGAGTGTACGGGACACAGATACGCAGTATTTT. Amino acids: CAWSVRDTDTQYF.

CDR3 DNA sequence: TGCGCCAGCAGCTTGATCCGGGACAGGGCAAGAAATGAGCAGTTCTTC. Translation: CASSLIRDRARNEQFF. The chain recombines TRBV5-1 with TRBJ2-1; 9 positions agree with TRBD1. The CDR3 sequence is 16 residues long. In germline, CDR1 is SGHRS, CDR2 YFSETQ. The V and J ends lost 1 base and 7 bases, in that order; junction bases with no gene match: 9.

CDR3 DNA sequence: TGTGCCAGCAGCCCAAGGACAGGGCAGCGCACTGAAGCTTTCTTT. It encodes CASSPRTGQRTEAFF. The chain combines TRBV11-1 with TRBJ1-1, with TRBD1 identical over 8 bases. Germline assignment: CDR1 SGHAT and CDR2 FQDESV (reference sequence). The CDR3 is made up of 15 amino acids. V lost 5 bases, J lost 4 bases, and 9 bases stayed unmatched.

The J gene is TRBJ2-3, the V gene TRBV5-1; 14 nucleotides agree with TRBD2. CDR1 is SGHRS and CDR2 is YFSETQ in the germline V gene. CDR3 size: 18 residues. J was trimmed by 2 bases and V by 4 bases; bases with no gene match: 9. The CDR3 sequence is CASSAARTSGGSTDTQYF. DNA for the CDR3: TGCGCCAGCAGCGCGGCGCGGACTAGCGGGGGGTCCACAGATACGCAGTATTTT.

This chain connects TRBV25-1 to TRBJ1-2; unclear D gene. CDR1 and CDR2 (germline): MGHDK, SYGVNS. V lost 4 bases to trimming and J lost 2 bases, with 5 bases between them. This CDR3 has 12 amino acids. In DNA form, the CDR3 reads TGTGCCAGCAGTGCCCAGAACTATGGCTACACCTTC. Its protein product is CASSAQNYGYTF.

The chain is built from TRBV30 and TRBJ1-1, with D maybe TRBD1 (6 bases). This CDR3 region has 15 residues. Trimming pared 0 bases from V and 1 base from J, leaving 12 bases between. CDR1 and CDR2 (germline): GTSNPN, SVGIG (reference sequence). CDR3 sequence (DNA): TGTGCCTGGAGTGTGTGGGACACGTCGAACACTGAAGCTTTCTTT. It is translated as CAWSVWDTSNTEAFF.

The V gene is TRBV5-1, the J gene TRBJ2-5, with 9 bases fitting TRBD2. The ends lost 1 base at V and 5 bases at J; junction bases unmatched: 9. The CDR3 has 16 amino acids. Looked up from germline, CDR1 is SGHRS and CDR2 is YFSETQ. CDR3 amino acids: CASSLTRGGAAETQYF. The CDR3 nucleotides are TGCGCCAGCAGCTTGACCCGCGGGGGGGCCGCGGAGACCCAGTACTTC.

The genes are TRBV7-9 and TRBJ1-1; a possible D gene is TRBD1 (5 bases). The CDR3 runs to 12 residues. The germline V gene encodes CDR1 SEHNR and CDR2 FQNEAQ (reference sequence). V was shortened by 5 bases and J by 11 bases, with 15 bases between the two germline ends. In DNA, the CDR3 is TGTGCCAGCAGCCCCGGCGGGACCGGCGCTTTCTTT. Translating it yields CASSPGGTGAFF.

The chain recombines TRBV13 with TRBJ2-1; the D gene is possibly TRBD1 (6 bases). The CDR3 loop spans 15 amino acids. V was cut by 4 bases and J by 0 bases, with 10 bases left in between. Germline CDR1 is PRHDT and CDR2 is FYEKMQ (reference sequence). The CDR3 region has the DNA TGTGCCAGCAGCTACGGGACACCCTCCTACAATGAGCAGTTCTTC. Encoded protein: CASSYGTPSYNEQFF.

The gene calls are TRBV5-8 and TRBJ2-7, with 8 bases matching TRBD1. This CDR3 contains 13 residues. Germline CDR1 reads SGHTS; CDR2 reads YDEGEE. The ends lost 7 bases at V and 3 bases at J; junction bases unmatched: 6. In DNA form, the CDR3 reads TGTGCCAGCCCGGACAGGGCCGACTACGAGCAGTACTTC. Translating gives CASPDRADYEQYF.